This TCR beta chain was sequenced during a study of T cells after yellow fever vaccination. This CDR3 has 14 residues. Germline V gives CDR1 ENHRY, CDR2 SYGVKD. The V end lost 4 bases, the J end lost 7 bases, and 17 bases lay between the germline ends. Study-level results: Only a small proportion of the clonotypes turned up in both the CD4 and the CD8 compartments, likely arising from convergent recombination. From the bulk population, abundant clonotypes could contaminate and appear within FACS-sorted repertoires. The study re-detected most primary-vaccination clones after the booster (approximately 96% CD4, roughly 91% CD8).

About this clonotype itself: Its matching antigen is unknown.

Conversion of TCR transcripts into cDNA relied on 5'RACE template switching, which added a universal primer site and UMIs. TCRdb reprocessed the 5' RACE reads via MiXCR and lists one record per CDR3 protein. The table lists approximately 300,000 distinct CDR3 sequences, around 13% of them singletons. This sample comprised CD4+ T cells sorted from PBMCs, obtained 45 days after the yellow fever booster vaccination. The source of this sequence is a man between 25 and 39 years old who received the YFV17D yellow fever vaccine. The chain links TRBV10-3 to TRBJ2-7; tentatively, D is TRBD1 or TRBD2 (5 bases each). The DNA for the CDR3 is TGTGCCATCAGTGGGCTAGCAAATTCAGGGGAGCAGTACTTC. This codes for CAISGLANSGEQYF.